The sequence of this T cell receptor (beta chain) was determined in a study of spatial heterogeneity in lung cancer. About the study: More than nine raw reads, on average, carried each unique TCR and UMI combination.

This CDR3 is 15 amino acids long. J lost 7 bases, V lost 5 bases, and 10 bases had no gene match. CDR1 and CDR2 from the germline V gene are SNHLY and FYNNEI. Time point denoted: sample taken at primary tumor resection. The authors sequenced whole RNA from tumor, nontumor lung or frozen PBMC without sorting. The donors comprised 60 to 80 untreated early-stage non-small cell lung cancer patients. Overall study results and limits: Ubiquitous expanded tumor TCRs surfaced in blood more at resection than they did at follow-up.

TCRdb re-derived calls from the 5' RACE reads in MiXCR, one entry per CDR3 protein. The repertoire holds roughly 79,000 distinct CDR3 sequences, with over 9.5% as singletons. In its sample, this clonotype was seen many times. As yet, its antigen is unknown. Sequencing was performed on PBMCs, taken at surgery. This clonotype originated in a male donor with early-stage non-small cell lung cancer. V gene TRBV2 combines with J gene TRBJ2-2, with 7 bases lining up with TRBD2. CDR3 sequence reads: CASSPHQRDYGELFF. DNA of the CDR3: TGTGCCAGCAGTCCCCATCAGCGGGACTACGGGGAGCTGTTTTTT.